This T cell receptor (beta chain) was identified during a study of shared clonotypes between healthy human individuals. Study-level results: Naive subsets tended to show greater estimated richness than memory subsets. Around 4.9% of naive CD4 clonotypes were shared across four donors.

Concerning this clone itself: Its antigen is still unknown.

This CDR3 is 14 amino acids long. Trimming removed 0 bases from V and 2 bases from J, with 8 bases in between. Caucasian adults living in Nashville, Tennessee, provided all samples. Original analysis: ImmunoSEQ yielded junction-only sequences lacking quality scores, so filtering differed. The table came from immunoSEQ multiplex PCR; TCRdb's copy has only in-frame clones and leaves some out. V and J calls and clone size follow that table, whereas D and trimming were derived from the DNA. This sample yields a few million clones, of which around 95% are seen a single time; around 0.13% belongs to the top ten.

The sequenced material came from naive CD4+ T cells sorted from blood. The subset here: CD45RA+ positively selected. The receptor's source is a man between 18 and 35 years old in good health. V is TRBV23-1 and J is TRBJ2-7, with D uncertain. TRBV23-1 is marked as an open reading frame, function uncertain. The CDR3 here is CASSQSARAYEQYF. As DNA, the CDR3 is TGCGCCAGCAGTCAATCGGCCAGAGCCTACGAGCAGTACTTC.